This entry is about one T cell receptor beta chain. The data originate from a study of blood T cell repertoires in COVID-19. Overall study context: Sites in the United States, Italy and Spain provided acute and convalescent COVID-19 samples.

Germline V lookup: CDR1 WSHSY, CDR2 SAAADI. The CDR3 consists of 15 residues. The germline V and J ends were trimmed by 0 bases and 0 bases, with 6 bases remaining between them. Recovery meant two consecutive negative NP/OP PCR tests, professional clearance, or resolved symptoms. Assay: immunoSEQ multiplex PCR; the TCRdb copy retains only in-frame clones and omits some. The data show 490,000 or so clones, about 88% seen once. This TCR derives from a woman aged 55-69 years who had recovered from COVID-19. Sequenced material: PBMCs or T cells enriched from blood (not recorded which). This rearrangement joins TRBV10-2 to TRBJ1-5; no reliable D call. The CDR3 loop is CASSESHPSNQPQHF. The DNA for the CDR3 is TGCGCCAGCAGTGAGTCCCATCCTAGCAATCAGCCCCAGCATTTT.